The rows below give T cell receptor beta chains drawn from one sample of a study of high-grade serous ovarian cancer treatment subgroups. Repertoires were generated with immunoSEQ multiplex PCR, while TCRdb's copy carries only in-frame clones and drops some. The repertoire holds nearly 7,000 clones, roughly 79% seen once, with 4.5% to 6% in the top ten. The material sequenced was tumor tissue. The source of these receptors is a human donor with high-grade serous ovarian cancer. Both conserved end residues are part of each CDR3. The order of the fields is J gene, D gene, clone size, V gene, CDR3 protein, CDR3 DNA. D genes are given only for firm matches. The size of a clone is reported for some rows only, either as once, few or many, or as a class for expanded clones.

J: TRBJ1-3
D: TRBD1
size: NA
V: TRBV5-1
CDR3: CASSTTGGSDTIYF
DNA: TGCGCCAGCAGCACCACAGGGGGCTCAGACACCATATATTTT

J: TRBJ1-5
D: NA
size: NA
V: TRBV4-1
CDR3: CASSQALDPANGNQPQHF
DNA: TGCGCCAGCAGCCAAGCCCTGGACCCGGCCAACGGCAATCAGCCCCAGCATTTT

J: TRBJ2-2
D: NA
size: NA
V: TRBV9
CDR3: CASSVATANTGELFF
DNA: TGTGCCAGCAGCGTAGCGACGGCGAACACCGGGGAGCTGTTTTTT

J: TRBJ2-1
D: NA
size: NA
V: TRBV7-8
CDR3: CASSSINYVYEQFF
DNA: TGTGCCAGCAGCTCCATAAATTACGTCTATGAGCAGTTCTTC

J: TRBJ2-3
D: NA
size: NA
V: TRBV9
CDR3: CASSVEVPDTQYF
DNA: TGTGCCAGCAGCGTAGAGGTCCCGGATACGCAGTATTTT

J: TRBJ1-2
D: TRBD1
size: NA
V: TRBV5-1
CDR3: CASSTQGGSGYTF
DNA: TGCGCCAGCAGCACCCAAGGGGGCTCTGGCTACACCTTC

J: TRBJ2-7
D: NA
size: NA
V: TRBV11-1
CDR3: CASSLGGRETYEQYF
DNA: TGTGCCAGCAGCTTAGGCGGGCGTGAGACCTACGAGCAGTACTTC

J: TRBJ1-4
D: NA
size: once
V: TRBV4-1
CDR3: CASSQGHGATNEKLFF
DNA: TGCGCCAGCAGCCAAGGGCACGGTGCAACTAATGAAAAACTGTTTTTT

J: TRBJ1-1
D: NA
size: once
V: TRBV19
CDR3: CASSSTGDTEAFF
DNA: TGTGCCAGTAGCTCGACTGGGGACACTGAAGCTTTCTTT

J: TRBJ1-3
D: NA
size: NA
V: TRBV2
CDR3: CASSVGGTAGNTIYF
DNA: TGTGCCAGCAGTGTTGGCGGGACGGCTGGAAACACCATATATTTT

J: TRBJ2-7
D: TRBD1
size: NA
V: TRBV18
CDR3: CASSPAGQGEQYF
DNA: TGTGCCAGCTCACCGGCCGGACAGGGCGAGCAGTACTTC

J: TRBJ2-5
D: NA
size: NA
V: TRBV18
CDR3: CASSLLKGGSETQYF
DNA: TGTGCCAGCTCACTCCTAAAGGGGGGTTCGGAGACCCAGTACTTC

J: TRBJ1-2
D: NA
size: NA
V: TRBV5-8
CDR3: CASSLRIPYGYTF
DNA: TGTGCCAGCAGCTTGAGAATCCCCTATGGCTACACCTTC

J: TRBJ1-1
D: NA
size: NA
V: TRBV7-2
CDR3: CASSFGGGGQNTEAFF
DNA: TGTGCCAGCAGCTTTGGAGGTGGGGGGCAGAACACTGAAGCTTTCTTT

J: TRBJ1-6
D: TRBD1
size: NA
V: TRBV27
CDR3: CASSFSGTGGMALHF
DNA: TGTGCCAGCAGTTTCTCCGGGACAGGGGGCATGGCCCTCCACTTT

J: TRBJ2-3
D: TRBD2
size: NA
V: TRBV9
CDR3: CASSRTSGGARTDTQYF
DNA: TGTGCCAGCAGCAGGACTAGCGGGGGGGCCCGCACAGATACGCAGTATTTT

J: TRBJ2-1
D: TRBD2
size: few
V: TRBV5-1
CDR3: CASSSGLAGGLHEQFF
DNA: TGCGCCAGCAGCTCGGGACTAGCGGGGGGGTTGCATGAGCAGTTCTTC

J: TRBJ2-5
D: NA
size: NA
V: TRBV10-3
CDR3: CAISDGDQETQYF
DNA: TGTGCCATCAGTGATGGCGATCAAGAGACCCAGTACTTC

J: TRBJ1-1
D: TRBD1
size: NA
V: TRBV7-2
CDR3: CASSSRTGTGGVLEAFF
DNA: TGTGCCAGCAGCTCTAGAACCGGGACAGGGGGAGTCCTTGAAGCTTTCTTT

J: TRBJ1-5
D: NA
size: few
V: TRBV7-8
CDR3: CASSLWGESNQPQHF
DNA: TGTGCCAGCAGCTTATGGGGGGAAAGCAATCAGCCCCAGCATTTT

J: TRBJ1-4
D: NA
size: medium-sized
V: TRBV2
CDR3: CASRNLVAGWEKLFF
DNA: TGTGCCAGCAGAAACCTGGTGGCAGGGTGGGAAAAACTGTTTTTT

J: TRBJ1-6
D: NA
size: few
V: TRBV7-3
CDR3: CASSLTAVLNSPLHF
DNA: TGTGCCAGCAGCTTAACGGCAGTCCTAAATTCACCCCTCCACTTT